Listed here are 8 T cell receptor beta chains from one sample, sequenced in a study of blood T cell repertoires in COVID-19. Libraries were prepared by immunoSEQ multiplex PCR; TCRdb keeps only in-frame clonotypes and omits some of them. The repertoire includes about 38,000 clones, approximately 80% of them detected once, and more than 1.5% sits in the top ten. The sample comprised peripheral blood. The receptors shown here come from a man in his sixties with COVID-19, enrolled during active disease.

This clone was observed a few times. This chain uses TRBV5-1 with TRBJ2-3; D ambiguous. There are 13 residues in the CDR3. Germline CDR1 is SGHRS and CDR2 is YFSETQ. V was trimmed by 4 bases and J by 5 bases, leaving 11 bases between them. The CDR3 DNA follows: TGCGCCAGCAGCAACCCGGAGCTAGATACGCAGTATTTT. This codes for CASSNPELDTQYF. The complete variable domain, with remaining parts taken from reference TRBV5-1 and TRBJ2-3, reads KAGVTQTPRYLIKTRGQQVTLSCSPISGHRSVSWYQQTPGQGLQFLFEYFSETQRNKGNFPGRFSGRQFSNSRSEMNVSTLELGDSALYLCASSNPELDTQYFGPGTRLTVL.

This clone was picked up a small number of times. This chain connects TRBV5-1 to TRBJ2-1; 11 bases are a match to TRBD1. After removal of 3 bases from V and 4 bases from J, the junction contained 3 bases not matched to a gene. The CDR3 runs to 15 residues. Germline V gene data show CDR1 as SGHRS and CDR2 as YFSETQ. The CDR3 DNA reads as TGCGCCAGCAGCTCCGGACAGGGGGCTTACAATGAGCAGTTCTTC. This encodes CASSSGQGAYNEQFF. Supplemented by reference TRBV5-1 and TRBJ2-1, the full variable domain reads KAGVTQTPRYLIKTRGQQVTLSCSPISGHRSVSWYQQTPGQGLQFLFEYFSETQRNKGNFPGRFSGRQFSNSRSEMNVSTLELGDSALYLCASSSGQGAYNEQFFGPGTRLTVL.

The CDR3 loop is CASSLRQGRAYEQYF. The DNA of the CDR3 is TGCGCCAGCAGCCTGCGGCAGGGAAGGGCCTACGAGCAGTACTTC. The chain combines TRBV5-1 with TRBJ2-7; possible D gene TRBD1, 5 bases. The germline CDR1 and CDR2 sequences are SGHRS and YFSETQ. This CDR3 region has 15 residues. V was pared by 4 bases and J by 2 bases, with 16 bases between.

The V and J genes are TRBV28 and TRBJ1-5; possible D gene TRBD1, 5 bases. The CDR3 sequence is 14 residues long. Germline lookup yields CDR1 MDHEN and CDR2 SYDVKM. Trimming removed 7 bases from V and 4 bases from J, with 14 bases in between. The CDR3 loop reads CASNLPGLNQPQHF. The DNA for the CDR3 is TGTGCCAGCAACCTCCCAGGGCTAAATCAGCCCCAGCATTTT.

This rearrangement joins TRBV29-1 to TRBJ1-1, with TRBD1 matching over 8 bases. The trim removed 5 bases at V and 5 bases at J, leaving 7 bases unmatched. The germline CDR1 and CDR2 sequences are SQVTM and ANQGSEA. This CDR3 has 13 residues. The CDR3 DNA reads TGCAGCGTTCAGGGACAGGTGCGAACTGAAGCTTTCTTT. Amino acid sequence: CSVQGQVRTEAFF.

The chain joins TRBV19 to TRBJ1-5; D gene ambiguous. The ends were cut back, 5 bases at V and 4 bases at J, with 15 bases in the middle. The germline V gene has CDR1 LNHDA and CDR2 SQIVND (reference sequence). The CDR3 loop spans 15 amino acids. The CDR3 DNA is TGTGCCAGTAGTCCACGGACGGGAAGAAATCAGCCCCAGCATTTT. Its protein is CASSPRTGRNQPQHF.

This clone came up once. The rearrangement joins TRBV7-9 to TRBJ1-3; the match to TRBD1 covers 7 bases. Losses at the gene ends were 6 bases for V and 4 bases for J; bases not matched to a gene: 6. Per germline, CDR1 SEHNR and CDR2 FQNEAQ (reference sequence). There are 14 residues in the CDR3. CDR3 residues: CASSLQGSGNTIYF. CDR3 nucleotides: TGTGCCAGCAGTTTACAGGGGTCGGGAAACACCATATATTTT.

This clone was picked up a small number of times. This chain connects TRBV7-9 to TRBJ2-1; D call uncertain. Trimming removed 2 bases from V and 5 bases from J, with 10 bases in between. The CDR3 extends over 14 amino acids. The germline CDR1 and CDR2 sequences are SEHNR and FQNEAQ (reference sequence). The CDR3 spells CASSLWSSDNEQFF. For the CDR3, the DNA is TGTGCCAGCAGCTTATGGAGCAGCGACAATGAGCAGTTCTTC.